Below are 24 T cell receptor beta chains sequenced from a single sample in a study of shared clonotypes between healthy human individuals (dated by TCRdb to 2019 to 2021). For the CD8 naive samples, CD45RO-negative cells were positively selected for CCR7, yielding a CD45RA+CCR7+ population from which TemRA cells were excluded. Libraries were made using the immunoSEQ multiplex PCR assay. Imported from immuneACCESS, the table was reduced by TCRdb to in-frame sequences with V and J called. These copies leave out some clones; in studies compared against another copy, an unresolved V gene accounts for under half, and the cause of the remainder is not known. Here the sample has millions of clones; approximately 94% occur a single time. The ten largest clones capture about 1.1% of the sample. Source material: naive CD8+ T cells sorted from blood. The cell subset or site label here, explained by the study, means: CD45RA+CCR7+. The receptors come from a man between 18 and 29 years old in good health.

The rearrangement uses TRBV5-1 and TRBJ1-1; D gene uncertain. This CDR3 comprises 12 residues. V lost 4 bases and J lost 4, with 8 bases in between. Germline CDR1 is SGHRS and CDR2 is YFSETQ. The CDR3 reads CASSPSSTEAFF. CDR3 nucleotide sequence: TGCGCCAGCAGCCCTTCCTCCACTGAAGCTTTCTTT.

The J gene is TRBJ1-2, the V gene TRBV7-9; D might be TRBD1 (5 bases). CDR1 and CDR2 from the germline V gene are SEHNR and FQNEAQ (reference sequence). This CDR3 is built from 14 residues. V was trimmed by 1 base and J by 7 bases, leaving 13 bases between them. In nucleotides, the CDR3 is TGTGCCAGCAGCTTAGATGGGGCCGGGTTTGGCTACACCTTC. Amino acids: CASSLDGAGFGYTF.

This chain joins TRBV13 and TRBJ2-2; 10 bases line up with TRBD2. The CDR3 is made up of 18 amino acids. V gave up 5 bases and J gave up 0 bases; unmatched junction bases: 9. Germline V gene lookup returns CDR1 PRHDT and CDR2 FYEKMQ (reference sequence). CDR3 amino acids: CASSPVLSGGANTGELFF. CDR3 nucleotides: TGTGCCAGCAGCCCCGTCCTGAGCGGGGGGGCGAACACCGGGGAGCTGTTTTTT.

Concerning this clone: Its ends do not fully match the called genes, so a read error is possible. V usage is TRBV7-7 and J usage is TRBJ2-1; D may be TRBD2 (5 bases). In germline, CDR1 is SSHAT, CDR2 FNYEAQ (reference sequence). The CDR3 totals 13 residues. The CDR3 nucleotides read TGTGCTAGCAGCTTACGAAGAGGGTATGAGCAGTTCTTC. It encodes CASSLRRGYEQFF.

As concerns this clone: Different DNA sequences within this sample yield the same CDR3. The V call is TRBV5-4, the J call TRBJ2-7, with D possibly TRBD2 on 6 matching bases. Trimming took 4 bases from V and 4 from J, leaving 12 bases between them. CDR3 length equals 13 residues. Germline CDR1 SGHNT, CDR2 YYREEE (reference sequence). As DNA, the CDR3 is TGTGCCAGCAGCCTCAGCGGAGGGTACGAGCAGTACTTC. It translates to CASSLSGGYEQYF. The variable domain in full, completed from reference TRBV5-4 and TRBJ2-7, reads ETGVTQSPTHLIKTRGQQVTLRCSSQSGHNTVSWYQQALGQGPQFIFQYYREEENGRGNFPPRFSGLQFPNYSSELNVNALELDDSALYLCASSLSGGYEQYFGPGTRLTVT.

The V call is TRBV5-4, the J call TRBJ1-2; 10 bases are a match to TRBD1. J lost 6 bases, V lost 3 bases, and 2 bases had no gene match. The CDR3 consists of 13 residues. In germline, CDR1 is SGHNT, CDR2 YYREEE (reference sequence). CDR3 coding DNA: TGTGCCAGCAGCTCGGGACAGGGGAATGGCTACACCTTC. As protein: CASSSGQGNGYTF.

The chain employs TRBV6-5 and TRBJ2-5; D unclear. Deletions cut 6 bases from V and 4 bases from J, with 12 bases between. The CDR3 has 13 residues. The V gene's germline CDR1 is MNHEY and CDR2 SVGAGI. CDR3 residues: CASSPDRGETQYF. The CDR3 DNA reads TGTGCCAGCAGCCCAGATCGCGGAGAGACCCAGTACTTC.

This chain links TRBV5-1 with TRBJ1-1; D is unclear. The CDR3 spans 14 residues. Deletions cut 0 bases from V and 7 bases from J, with 13 bases between. Looked up from germline, CDR1 is SGHRS and CDR2 is YFSETQ. CDR3 DNA sequence: TGCGCCAGCAGCTTGGAGGGTGGGGAACTTGAAGCTTTCTTT. This sequence encodes CASSLEGGELEAFF. Full variable domain (missing parts from reference TRBV5-1 and TRBJ1-1): KAGVTQTPRYLIKTRGQQVTLSCSPISGHRSVSWYQQTPGQGLQFLFEYFSETQRNKGNFPGRFSGRQFSNSRSEMNVSTLELGDSALYLCASSLEGGELEAFFGQGTRLTVV.

The rearrangement links TRBV2 to TRBJ2-3, with 8 bases lining up with TRBD1. Germline V CDR1 and CDR2: SNHLY, FYNNEI. The CDR3 contains 14 residues. V lost 8 bases to trimming and J lost 3 bases; unmatched junction nucleotides: 7. DNA for the CDR3: TGTGCCAGCGACCGGACAGGGAGGACAGATACGCAGTATTTT. It translates to CASDRTGRTDTQYF.

The DNA for the CDR3 is TGTGCCAGCAGCCCTAATAAGGGACTAGCGGGGGGGCATACAGATACGCAGTATTTT. This encodes CASSPNKGLAGGHTDTQYF. This chain connects TRBV11-2 to TRBJ2-3, with TRBD2 matching over 16 bases. This CDR3 is 19 amino acids long. The V gene's germline CDR1 is SGHAT and CDR2 FQNNGV. With V trimmed by 5 bases and J by 3 bases, 11 bases remained unmatched.

The chain links TRBV18 to TRBJ2-1; D possibly matches TRBD1 or TRBD2 (5 bases each). The V gene's germline CDR1 is KGHSH and CDR2 LQKENI. V was trimmed by 6 bases and J by 4 bases, leaving 16 bases between them. The CDR3 spans 15 residues. In DNA form, the CDR3 reads TGTGCCAGCTCGAGGGACCGGGACGCGTACAATGAGCAGTTCTTC. Translated: CASSRDRDAYNEQFF.

The V call is TRBV6-6, the J call TRBJ2-3; D uncertain. The CDR3 runs to 12 residues. V lost 10 bases, J lost 6 bases, and 14 bases lay in between. Germline V lookup: CDR1 MNHNY, CDR2 SVGAGI (reference sequence). The CDR3: CATISGVDTQYF. CDR3 sequence (DNA): TGTGCCACAATCTCTGGGGTGGATACGCAGTATTTT.

This clone was observed a single time. The chain recombines TRBV6-5 with TRBJ1-2, with 9 bases that match TRBD1. The ends lost 5 bases at V and 5 bases at J; junction bases unmatched: 3. This CDR3 has 13 amino acids. Per germline, CDR1 MNHEY and CDR2 SVGAGI. The CDR3 sequence: CASSTTGGYGYTF. CDR3 DNA sequence: TGTGCCAGCAGTACGACAGGGGGGTATGGCTACACCTTC.

CDR3 residues: CASSSVGTGDKDSGNTIYF. CDR3 sequence (DNA): TGTGCCAGCAGCTCGGTCGGGACAGGGGATAAAGACTCTGGAAACACCATATATTTT. The V and J genes are TRBV5-8 and TRBJ1-3; 10 nucleotides align to TRBD1. J gave up 0 bases and V 3 bases, and 12 bases lay outside the gene matches. Germline CDR1 reads SGHTS; CDR2 reads YDEGEE. The CDR3 is 19 amino acids.

This clone showed up just once. The rearrangement uses TRBV6-1 and TRBJ1-1, with TRBD1 as a possible D gene (6 bases). CDR1 MNHNS and CDR2 SASEGT come from the germline V gene. The CDR3 is made up of 16 amino acids. The ends were cut back, 1 base at V and 1 base at J, with 13 bases in the middle. CDR3: CASSEVIETGNTEAFF. As DNA, the CDR3 is TGTGCCAGCAGTGAAGTTATCGAGACAGGGAACACTGAAGCTTTCTTT.

The chain uses TRBV28 and TRBJ1-3; D may be TRBD1 (5 bases). This CDR3 has 17 amino acids. V was trimmed by 3 bases and J by 0 bases, leaving 15 bases between them. Germline CDR1 reads MDHEN; CDR2 reads SYDVKM. The CDR3 DNA sequence: TGTGCCAGCAGTTTTAAGTATGGGGGGTTCTCTGGAAACACCATATATTTT. The encoded protein is CASSFKYGGFSGNTIYF. Together with reference TRBV28 and TRBJ1-3, the CDR3 gives the full variable domain: DVKVTQSSRYLVKRTGEKVFLECVQDMDHENMFWYRQDPGLGLRLIYFSYDVKMKEKGDIPEGYSVSREKKERFSLILESASTNQTSMYLCASSFKYGGFSGNTIYFGEGSWLTVV.

The V gene is TRBV4-1, the J gene TRBJ1-2; 7 positions match TRBD1. The CDR3 contains 14 residues. Germline V CDR1 and CDR2: MGHRA, YSYEKL. Trimming removed 4 bases from V and 7 bases from J; junction bases left unmatched: 9. In DNA form, the CDR3 reads TGCGCCAGCAGCCGGGTTACAGGGGAAGCTGGCTACACCTTC. This encodes CASSRVTGEAGYTF.

The chain is built from TRBV7-8 and TRBJ1-2; 9 positions agree with TRBD1. Germline CDR1 is SGHVS and CDR2 is FQNEAQ. V lost 5 bases, J lost 8 bases, and 12 bases stayed unmatched. The CDR3 has 15 amino acids. The CDR3 protein is CASSAAEGQGFGYTF. The CDR3 nucleotides read TGTGCCAGCAGCGCGGCCGAGGGACAGGGTTTCGGCTACACCTTC.

This rearrangement joins TRBV7-9 to TRBJ1-3; 10 bases map to TRBD1. CDR1 is SEHNR, CDR2 FQNEAQ, per germline (reference sequence). The V gene end was trimmed by 6 bases and the J gene end by 2 bases; junction bases not matched to a gene: 4. The CDR3 covers 15 residues. Here the CDR3 DNA reads TGTGCCAGCAGTCGTGGGACAGGGGCTGGAAACACCATATATTTT. Translation: CASSRGTGAGNTIYF. Drawing the rest from reference TRBV7-9 and TRBJ1-3, the complete variable domain is DTGVSQNPRHKITKRGQNVTFRCDPISEHNRLYWYRQTLGQGPEFLTYFQNEAQLEKSRLLSDRFSAERPKGSFSTLEIQRTEQGDSAMYLCASSRGTGAGNTIYFGEGSWLTVV.

This clone was seen only once. The chain combines TRBV28 with TRBJ2-7; TRBD1 matches 7 bases. Germline assignment: CDR1 MDHEN and CDR2 SYDVKM. The CDR3 covers 17 residues. Trimming at V came to 6 bases and at J to 2 bases, leaving 16 bases not matched to a gene. DNA of the CDR3: TGTGCCAGCAGCTCGCCGGGACAGACTCTTACGGCCTACGAGCAGTACTTC. It codes for CASSSPGQTLTAYEQYF.

Details on this clone: In the same sample, other DNA sequences code for this CDR3. The rearrangement uses TRBV11-2 and TRBJ2-7; TRBD2 agrees at 9 bases. The CDR3 spans 14 residues. Looked up from germline, CDR1 is SGHAT and CDR2 is FQNNGV. V lost 1 base to trimming and J lost 3 bases; unmatched junction nucleotides: 1. The CDR3 sequence: CASSLAAGGYEQYF. The CDR3 region has the DNA TGTGCCAGCAGCTTAGCAGCGGGGGGCTACGAGCAGTACTTC.

This chain joins TRBV6-6 and TRBJ2-2, with D possibly being TRBD2 (5 bases). The germline V and J ends were trimmed by 6 bases and 0 bases, with 14 bases remaining between them. Germline CDR1 is MNHNY and CDR2 is SVGAGI (reference sequence). This CDR3 spans 16 amino acids. The CDR3 loop reads CASSRIERTNTGELFF. For the CDR3, the DNA is TGTGCCAGCAGCCGGATCGAGCGGACGAACACCGGGGAGCTGTTTTTT.

This clone showed up just once. This sequence joins TRBV11-2 and TRBJ1-2; no clear D gene. Germline-derived CDR1 and CDR2 are SGHAT and FQNNGV. There are 14 residues in the CDR3. Trimming shortened V by 0 bases and J by 4 bases, and 9 bases separated the two germline ends. The CDR3 here is CASSLDHHFYGYTF. For the CDR3, the DNA is TGTGCCAGCAGCTTAGATCACCATTTCTATGGCTACACCTTC. Supplemented by reference TRBV11-2 and TRBJ1-2, the full variable domain reads EAGVAQSPRYKIIEKRQSVAFWCNPISGHATLYWYQQILGQGPKLLIQFQNNGVVDDSQLPKDRFSAERLKGVDSTLKIQPAKLEDSAVYLCASSLDHHFYGYTFGSGTRLTVV.

V gene TRBV7-9 combines with J gene TRBJ2-5; 11 positions agree with TRBD2. The CDR3 length is 15 residues. V lost 4 bases, J lost 2 bases, and 3 bases stayed unmatched. In germline, CDR1 is SEHNR, CDR2 FQNEAQ (reference sequence). The CDR3 DNA sequence: TGTGCCAGCAGCTATAGCGGGGGGGTTCAAGAGACCCAGTACTTC. Amino acid sequence: CASSYSGGVQETQYF.